The T cell receptor (beta chain) under discussion was sequenced for a study of OX40 agonist ivuxolimab in advanced cancers. TCRdb keeps only in-frame clones here, not all; method: immunoSEQ multiplex PCR. The sample holds approximately 89,000 clones, roughly 88% seen once. General study findings and limits: Also showing low normalized T-cell clonal expansion were some of the nonresponders.

The CDR3 is made up of 17 amino acids. The germline gives CDR1 SSHAT, CDR2 FNYEAQ (reference sequence). For this clone: Its target is unknown. One end of the junction does not line up with germline, which may come from a read error.

V usage is TRBV7-7 and J usage is TRBJ2-3, with 14 positions matching TRBD2. Source: CD4+ or CD8+ T cells sorted from blood, taken in a trial of the OX40 agonist ivuxolimab. The TCR comes from an adult with an advanced solid tumor such as melanoma, head and neck, liver or kidney cancer. The CDR3 DNA reads TGTGCTAGCAGCTTAGGGACTAGCGGGAGAAGCACAGATACGCAGTATTTT. Its protein product is CASSLGTSGRSTDTQYF. The full variable domain, rest sourced from reference TRBV7-7 and TRBJ2-3, is GAGVSQSPRYKVTKRGQDVTLRCDPISSHATLYWYQQALGQGPEFLTYFNYEAQPDKSGLPSDRFSAERPEGSISTLTIQRTEQRDSAMYRCASSLGTSGRSTDTQYFGPGTRLTVL.